This is a list of T cell receptor beta chains from one sample in a study of T cell changes during pregnancy in multiple sclerosis. Repertoires were generated with immunoSEQ multiplex PCR, while TCRdb's copy carries only in-frame clones and drops some. The sample has 30,000 to 50,000 clones; about 94% are singletons. Sequencing was performed on CD4+ T cells from peripheral blood mononuclear cells, taken after pregnancy. Receptors originate from a female donor with multiple sclerosis, enrolled in a pregnancy study. CDR3s include the opening cysteine and the closing phenylalanine or tryptophan. The D gene is left open where the match is weak. The size of a clone is reported for some rows only, either as once, few or many, or as a class for expanded clones.

D	V	J	size	DNA	CDR3
TRBD2	TRBV19	TRBJ2-5	.	TGTGCCAGTAGCGTTAGCGGGGGGGCTGGGGAGACCCAGTACTTC	CASSVSGGAGETQYF
.	TRBV6-1	TRBJ2-1	once	TGTGCCAGCAGTGGCCTTTCGACAGGCCAGTCCTACAATGAGCAGTTCTTC	CASSGLSTGQSYNEQFF
TRBD2	TRBV7-9	TRBJ2-7	once	TGTGCCAGCAGCTTAATGCGGGGGGGCTACGAGCAGTACTTC	CASSLMRGGYEQYF
TRBD1	TRBV27	TRBJ2-5	.	TGTGCCAGCAAGGGACAGGGCTCGAGCAGGGAGACCCAGTACTTC	CASKGQGSSRETQYF
TRBD1	TRBV11-3	TRBJ2-1	.	TGTGCCAGCCAACAGGGGTCCAATGAGCAGTTCTTC	CASQQGSNEQFF
.	TRBV18	TRBJ1-5	.	TGTGCCAGCTCTCTCAGCGGGAGCGATCAGCCCCAGCATTTT	CASSLSGSDQPQHF
TRBD2	TRBV10-3	TRBJ2-2	.	TGTGCCATCAGTGAGAGGCTAGCGGGAGCGAACACCGGGGAGCTGTTTTTT	CAISERLAGANTGELFF
.	TRBV6-4	TRBJ1-2	few	TGTGCCAGCAGTGAGGCCCCGACGGGGTCCTACACCTTC	CASSEAPTGSYTF
.	TRBV15	TRBJ2-4	.	TGTGCCACCAGCAGAGGGGGGGGCGTAACCAAAAACATTCAGTACTTC	CATSRGGGVTKNIQYF
.	TRBV11-2	TRBJ2-7	.	TGTGCCAGCAGCTTAGATCGGGGTACGGACTACGAGCAGTACTTC	CASSLDRGTDYEQYF
.	TRBV5-1	TRBJ2-3	.	TGCGCCAGCAGCCACTCCACAGATACGCAGTATTTT	CASSHSTDTQYF
TRBD1	TRBV27	TRBJ2-3	.	TGTGCCAGCAGTCCTAGGGGGCCTGGAGATACGCAGTATTTT	CASSPRGPGDTQYF
.	TRBV7-6	TRBJ1-4	.	TGTGCCAGCAGCTTAGGAGAGCAGACAAATGAAAAACTGTTTTTT	CASSLGEQTNEKLFF
.	TRBV7-2	TRBJ2-5	.	TGTGCCAGCAGCTCCACAGGGACCTTTCAAGAGACCCAGTACTTC	CASSSTGTFQETQYF
.	TRBV7-9	TRBJ1-1	.	TGTGCCAGCATAGGACAGACCCTCATGAACACTGAAGCTTTCTTT	CASIGQTLMNTEAFF
TRBD1	TRBV27	TRBJ1-1	few	TGTGCCAGCAGTTTAGCACAGGGGGCGGGGACTGAAGCTTTCTTT	CASSLAQGAGTEAFF
TRBD1	TRBV6-6	TRBJ2-3	.	TGTGCCAGCAGCCTACGGACAGGGGGCAGAGATACGCAGTATTTT	CASSLRTGGRDTQYF
TRBD1	TRBV5-1	TRBJ1-4	.	TGCGCCAGCAGCACGAGACAGGGGGCGGTTGAAAAACTGTTTTTT	CASSTRQGAVEKLFF
.	TRBV2	TRBJ1-2	.	TGTGCCAGCAACCCCCAGGGGTTCGGCTACACCTTC	CASNPQGFGYTF
.	TRBV15	TRBJ1-2	.	TGTGCCACCAGCAGAGAGGGGAGAACCAACTATGGCTACACCTTC	CATSREGRTNYGYTF
.	TRBV15	TRBJ1-2	.	TGTGCCACCAGCAGAGTGGGGCAGAACTATGGCTACACCTTC	CATSRVGQNYGYTF
TRBD1	TRBV18	TRBJ2-2	.	TGTGCCAGCTCATCAATGTCGGGACAGGGTTCTTCCACCGGGGAGCTGTTTTTT	CASSSMSGQGSSTGELFF